This T cell receptor (beta chain) comes out of a study of cytomegalovirus exposure and HLA in healthy donors. Amplification used 60 Vbeta primers and 13 Jbeta primers. Profiling relied on immunoSEQ multiplex PCR, and the TCRdb table lists in-frame clones only, not all of them. The table records approximately 110,000 clones, 73% of them present only once. V was cut by 9 bases and J by 3 bases, with 12 bases left in between. Germline values: CDR1 SEHNR, CDR2 FQNEAQ (reference sequence). This CDR3 is 13 amino acids long. Sequencing was performed on PBMCs. This chain links TRBV7-9 with TRBJ2-1; D possibly corresponds to TRBD2 (6 bases). The sequence was collected from a middle-aged woman in good health and CMV-seronegative. Here the CDR3 DNA reads TGTGCCAGTATAGCGGACCACTACAATGAGCAGTTCTTC. As protein: CASIADHYNEQFF.